This T cell receptor (beta chain) was found in a study of OX40 agonist ivuxolimab in advanced cancers. As to this clone: Antigen: not known.

TCRdb's copy holds only in-frame clones and misses some; the assay was immunoSEQ multiplex PCR. The sample has under 150,000 clones; 90% to 95% are singletons. Findings and limits, study-wide: Mean expanded clone counts were higher in CD8+ than CD4+ T cells. The authors did not determine the antigen specificity of the expanded peripheral T cells. Within 6 weeks, CD4+ and CD8+ blood T cells expanded clonally at 0.1 to 3.0 mg/kg.

Sampling times: baseline, cycle 4 day 1, cycle 7 day 1. The CDR3 sequence is 15 residues long. With 7 bases removed from V and 0 bases from J, the gap between germline ends came to 10 bases. Germline V CDR1 and CDR2: MNHEY, SVGAGI. The sequence was collected from an adult with an advanced solid tumor such as melanoma, head and neck, liver or kidney cancer. The material was CD4+ or CD8+ T cells sorted from blood, obtained in a trial of the OX40 agonist ivuxolimab. This sequence joins TRBV6-5 and TRBJ2-6; D might be TRBD2 (6 bases). The CDR3 loop reads CASTHGGSGANVLTF. DNA of the CDR3: TGTGCCAGCACCCACGGGGGCTCTGGGGCCAACGTCCTGACTTTC.